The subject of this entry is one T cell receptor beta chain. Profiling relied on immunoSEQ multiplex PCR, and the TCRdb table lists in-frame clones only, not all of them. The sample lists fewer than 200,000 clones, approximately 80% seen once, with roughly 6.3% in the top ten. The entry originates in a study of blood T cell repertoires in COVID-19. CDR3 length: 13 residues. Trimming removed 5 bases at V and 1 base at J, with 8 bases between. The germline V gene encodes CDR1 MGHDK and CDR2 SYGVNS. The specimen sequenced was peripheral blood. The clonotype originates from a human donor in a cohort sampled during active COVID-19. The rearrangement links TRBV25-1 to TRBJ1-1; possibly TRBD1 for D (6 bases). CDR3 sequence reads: CASSIQGNTEAFF. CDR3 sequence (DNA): TGTGCCAGCAGTATACAGGGGAACACTGAAGCTTTCTTT.